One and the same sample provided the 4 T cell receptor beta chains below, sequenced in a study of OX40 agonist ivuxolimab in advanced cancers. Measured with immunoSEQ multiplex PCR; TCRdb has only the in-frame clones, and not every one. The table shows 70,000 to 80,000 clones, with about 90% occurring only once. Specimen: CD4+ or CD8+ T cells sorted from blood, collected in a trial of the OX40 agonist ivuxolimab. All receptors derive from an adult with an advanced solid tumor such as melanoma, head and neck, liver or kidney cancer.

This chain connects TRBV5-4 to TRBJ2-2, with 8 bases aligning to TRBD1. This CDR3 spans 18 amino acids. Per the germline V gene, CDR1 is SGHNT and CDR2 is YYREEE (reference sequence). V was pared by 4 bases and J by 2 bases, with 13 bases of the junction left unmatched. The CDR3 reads CASSQVQADRVNTGELFF. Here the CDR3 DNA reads TGTGCCAGCAGCCAAGTTCAGGCGGACAGGGTAAACACCGGGGAGCTGTTTTTT.

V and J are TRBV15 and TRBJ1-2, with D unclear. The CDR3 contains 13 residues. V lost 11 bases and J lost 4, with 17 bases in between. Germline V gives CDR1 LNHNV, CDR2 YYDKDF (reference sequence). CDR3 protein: CARVPGSLYGYTF. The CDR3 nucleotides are TGTGCCCGAGTCCCCGGGAGCCTCTATGGCTACACCTTC.

CDR3 sequence reads: CASSRDRIYEQYF. The CDR3, as DNA: TGTGCCAGCAGTAGGGACAGGATCTACGAGCAGTACTTC. This chain joins TRBV6-1 and TRBJ2-7; 8 bases are a match to TRBD1. The length of the CDR3 is 13 residues. Germline CDR1 and CDR2: MNHNS and SASEGT. Germline trimming cut 5 bases from V and 3 bases from J; bases unmatched to any gene: 3.

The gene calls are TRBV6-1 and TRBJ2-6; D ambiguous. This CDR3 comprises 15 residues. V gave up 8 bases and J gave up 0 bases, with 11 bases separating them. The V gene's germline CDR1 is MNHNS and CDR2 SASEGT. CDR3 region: CASLSHSSGANVLTF. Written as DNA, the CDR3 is TGTGCCAGCTTGAGCCATAGCTCTGGGGCCAACGTCCTGACTTTC.